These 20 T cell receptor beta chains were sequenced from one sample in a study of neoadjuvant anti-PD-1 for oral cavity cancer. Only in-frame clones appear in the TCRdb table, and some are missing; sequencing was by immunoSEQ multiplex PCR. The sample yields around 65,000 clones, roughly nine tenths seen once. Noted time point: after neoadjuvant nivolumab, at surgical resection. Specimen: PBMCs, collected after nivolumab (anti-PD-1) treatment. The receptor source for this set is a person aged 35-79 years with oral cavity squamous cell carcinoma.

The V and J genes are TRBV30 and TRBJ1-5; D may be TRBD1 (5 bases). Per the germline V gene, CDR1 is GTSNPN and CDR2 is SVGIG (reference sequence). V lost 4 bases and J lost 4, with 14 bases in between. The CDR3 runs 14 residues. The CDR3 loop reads CAWNRGGNNQPQHF. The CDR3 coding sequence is TGTGCCTGGAATAGGGGAGGGAATAATCAGCCCCAGCATTTT.

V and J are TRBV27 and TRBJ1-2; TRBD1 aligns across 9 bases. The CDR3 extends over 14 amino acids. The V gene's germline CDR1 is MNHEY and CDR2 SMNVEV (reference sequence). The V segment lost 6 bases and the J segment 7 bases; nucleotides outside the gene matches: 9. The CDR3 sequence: CASRATGGVRGYTF. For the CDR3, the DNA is TGTGCCAGCAGGGCGACAGGGGGAGTTCGTGGCTACACCTTC.

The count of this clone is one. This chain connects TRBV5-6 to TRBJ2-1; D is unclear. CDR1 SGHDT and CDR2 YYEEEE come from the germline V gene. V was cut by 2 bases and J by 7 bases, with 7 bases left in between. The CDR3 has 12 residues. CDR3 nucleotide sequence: TGTGCCAGCAGCTTTAACAGAAATGAGCAGTTCTTC. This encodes CASSFNRNEQFF. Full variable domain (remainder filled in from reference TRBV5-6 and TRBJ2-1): DAGVTQSPTHLIKTRGQQVTLRCSPKSGHDTVSWYQQALGQGPQFIFQYYEEEERQRGNFPDRFSGHQFPNYSSELNVNALLLGDSALYLCASSFNRNEQFFGPGTRLTVL.

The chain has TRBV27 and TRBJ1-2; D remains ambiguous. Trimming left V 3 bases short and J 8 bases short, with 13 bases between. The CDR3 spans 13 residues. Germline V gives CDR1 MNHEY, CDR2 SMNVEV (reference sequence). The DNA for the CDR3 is TGTGCCAGCAGTTTGACAAAGGGCGGCGGCTACACCTTC. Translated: CASSLTKGGGYTF.

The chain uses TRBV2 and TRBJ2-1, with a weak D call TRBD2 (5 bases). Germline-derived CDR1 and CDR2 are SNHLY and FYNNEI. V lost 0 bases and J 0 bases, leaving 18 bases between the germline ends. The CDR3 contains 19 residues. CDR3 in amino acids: CASSEARRWGKVSYNEQFF. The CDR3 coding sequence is TGTGCCAGCAGTGAAGCGCGGAGGTGGGGAAAAGTCTCCTACAATGAGCAGTTCTTC.

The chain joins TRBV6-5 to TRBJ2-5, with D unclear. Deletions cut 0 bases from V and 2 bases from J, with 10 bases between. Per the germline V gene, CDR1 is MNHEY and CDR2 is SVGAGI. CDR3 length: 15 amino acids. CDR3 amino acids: CASSYSMLLQETQYF. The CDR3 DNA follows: TGTGCCAGCAGTTACTCGATGTTGCTACAAGAGACCCAGTACTTC.

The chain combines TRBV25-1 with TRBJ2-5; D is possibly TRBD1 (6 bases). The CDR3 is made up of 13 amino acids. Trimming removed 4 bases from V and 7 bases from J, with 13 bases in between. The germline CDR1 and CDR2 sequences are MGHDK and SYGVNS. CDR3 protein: CASSVTGIGTQYF. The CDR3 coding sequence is TGTGCCAGCAGTGTAACAGGGATAGGGACCCAGTACTTC.

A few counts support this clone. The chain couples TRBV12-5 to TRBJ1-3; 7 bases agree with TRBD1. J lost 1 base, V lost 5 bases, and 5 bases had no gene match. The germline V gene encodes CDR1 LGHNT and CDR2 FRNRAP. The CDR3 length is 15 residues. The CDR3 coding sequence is TGTGCTAGTGGTCCCTCAGGGGGATCTGGAAACACCATATATTTT. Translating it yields CASGPSGGSGNTIYF.

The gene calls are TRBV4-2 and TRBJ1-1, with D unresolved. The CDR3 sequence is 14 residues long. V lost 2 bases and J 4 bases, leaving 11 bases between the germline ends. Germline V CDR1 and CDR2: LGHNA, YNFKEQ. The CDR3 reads CASSQSAGLTEAFF. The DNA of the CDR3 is TGTGCCAGCAGCCAATCGGCAGGTCTCACTGAAGCTTTCTTT.

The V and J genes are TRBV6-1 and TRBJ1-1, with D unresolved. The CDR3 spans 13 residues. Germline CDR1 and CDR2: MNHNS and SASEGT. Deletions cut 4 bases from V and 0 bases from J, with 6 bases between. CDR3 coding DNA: TGTGCCAGCAGTGGACAATTGAACACTGAAGCTTTCTTT. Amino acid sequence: CASSGQLNTEAFF.

CDR3 in amino acids: CASSLASSGNTIYF. The CDR3 DNA reads TGTGCCAGCAGCTTAGCAAGCTCTGGAAACACCATATATTTT. The gene calls are TRBV7-9 and TRBJ1-3; no clear D. The CDR3 contains 14 residues. CDR1 is SEHNR, CDR2 FQNEAQ, per germline (reference sequence). V lost 0 bases and J 0 bases, leaving 3 bases between the germline ends.

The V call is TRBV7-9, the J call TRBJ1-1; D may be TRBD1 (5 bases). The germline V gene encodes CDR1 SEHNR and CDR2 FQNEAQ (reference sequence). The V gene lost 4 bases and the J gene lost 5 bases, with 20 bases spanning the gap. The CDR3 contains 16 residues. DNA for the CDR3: TGTGCCAGCAGCTCAACCCCAGGCAGGGCAGGAACTGAAGCTTTCTTT. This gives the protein CASSSTPGRAGTEAFF.

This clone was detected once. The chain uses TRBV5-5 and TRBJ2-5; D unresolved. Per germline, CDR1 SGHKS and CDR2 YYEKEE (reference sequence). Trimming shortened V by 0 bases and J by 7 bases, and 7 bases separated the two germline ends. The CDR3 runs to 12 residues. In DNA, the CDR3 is TGTGCCAGCAGCTTGGATGTCGCGACCCAGTACTTC. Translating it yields CASSLDVATQYF.

The CDR3 nucleotides read TGTGCCAGCAGCCAGCGGACTAATCCGGATACGCAGTATTTT. Encoded protein: CASSQRTNPDTQYF. V and J are TRBV5-4 and TRBJ2-3, with D possibly matching TRBD2 (6 bases). The V end lost 4 bases, the J end lost 6 bases, and 15 bases lay between the germline ends. CDR1 and CDR2 (germline): SGHNT, YYREEE (reference sequence). The CDR3 extends over 14 amino acids.

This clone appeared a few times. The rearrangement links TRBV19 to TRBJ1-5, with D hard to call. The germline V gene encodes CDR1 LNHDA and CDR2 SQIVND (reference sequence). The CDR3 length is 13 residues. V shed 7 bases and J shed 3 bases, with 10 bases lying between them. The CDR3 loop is CASIGQDNQPQHF. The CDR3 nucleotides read TGTGCCAGTATCGGTCAGGACAATCAGCCCCAGCATTTT.

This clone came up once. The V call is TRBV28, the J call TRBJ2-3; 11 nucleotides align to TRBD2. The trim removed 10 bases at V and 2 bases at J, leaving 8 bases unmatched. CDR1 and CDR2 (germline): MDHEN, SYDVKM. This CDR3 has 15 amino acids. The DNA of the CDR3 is TGTGCCACCAACCTAGCGGGAGGATTCACAGATACGCAGTATTTT. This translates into CATNLAGGFTDTQYF.

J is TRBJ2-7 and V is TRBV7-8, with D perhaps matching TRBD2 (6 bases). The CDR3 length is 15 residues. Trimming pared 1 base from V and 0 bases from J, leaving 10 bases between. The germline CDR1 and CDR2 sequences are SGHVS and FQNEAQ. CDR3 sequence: CASSLDGLFSYEQYF. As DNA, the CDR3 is TGTGCCAGCAGCTTAGACGGACTATTCTCCTACGAGCAGTACTTC.

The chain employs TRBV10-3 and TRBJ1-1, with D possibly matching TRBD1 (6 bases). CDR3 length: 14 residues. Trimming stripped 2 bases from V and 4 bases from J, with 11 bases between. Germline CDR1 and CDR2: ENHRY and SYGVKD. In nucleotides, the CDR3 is TGTGCCATCAGTGAGGGGGGCCCGGGCACTGAAGCTTTCTTT. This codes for CAISEGGPGTEAFF.

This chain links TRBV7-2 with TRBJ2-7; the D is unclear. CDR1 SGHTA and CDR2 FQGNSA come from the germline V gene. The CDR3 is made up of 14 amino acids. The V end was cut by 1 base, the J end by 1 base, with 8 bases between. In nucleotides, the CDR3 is TGTGCCAGCAGCTTAGGTGTGGGGTCCTACGAGCAGTACTTC. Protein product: CASSLGVGSYEQYF.

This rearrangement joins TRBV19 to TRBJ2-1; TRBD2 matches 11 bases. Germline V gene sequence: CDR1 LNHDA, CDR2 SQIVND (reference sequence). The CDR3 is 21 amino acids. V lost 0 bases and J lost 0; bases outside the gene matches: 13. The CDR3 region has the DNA TGTGCCAGTAGTATAGACATGGGACTAGCGGTCGACCGGGGCTCCTACAATGAGCAGTTCTTC. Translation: CASSIDMGLAVDRGSYNEQFF.